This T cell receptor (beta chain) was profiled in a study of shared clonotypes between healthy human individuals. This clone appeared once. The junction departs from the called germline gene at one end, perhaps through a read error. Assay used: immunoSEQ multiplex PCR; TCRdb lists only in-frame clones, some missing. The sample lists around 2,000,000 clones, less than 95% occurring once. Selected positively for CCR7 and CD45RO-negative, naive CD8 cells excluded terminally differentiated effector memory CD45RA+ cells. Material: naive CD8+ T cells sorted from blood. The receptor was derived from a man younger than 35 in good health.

The CDR3 spells CASSDSGYSTLF. The CDR3 bases are TGCGCCAGCAGTGACTCCGGGTATTCAACGTTGTTC. This chain uses TRBV10-2 with TRBJ2-7; D call uncertain. This CDR3 contains 12 residues. Germline values: CDR1 WSHSY, CDR2 SAAADI.